The subject of this entry is one TCR beta chain. No antigen is known for it. One base away there is no much larger clone; base qualities are not given. These data come from a study of T cells in Graves' hyperthyroidism and ophthalmopathy (dated by TCRdb to the late 2010s). Broadly, across the study: Peripheral blood was collected at initial diagnosis, before any treatment. To identify distinguishing TCR V-J signatures, a discovery cohort of 100 or so patients was used, comprising 43 with Graves' ophthalmopathy and about 59 with stable Graves' hyperthyroidism. Prospective prediction of ophthalmopathy was tested in an independent validation cohort consisting of about 20 hyperthyroidism patients and some 15 patients who later progressed to ophthalmopathy. The paper reports TCR Vbeta CDR3 sequencing of more than 120 peripheral blood samples: approximately 41 ophthalmopathy, approximately 74 hyperthyroidism and 17 progressor patients. After sampling, hyperthyroidism patients received methimazole starting at 30 mg daily, and ophthalmopathy patients received high-dose intravenous methylprednisolone. The approximately 100 discovery patients were randomly split 7:3 into training and test sets. Thyroid tissue and blood T-cell repertoires from several Graves' hyperthyroidism patients were also compared in the study.

TCR beta CDR3 regions were amplified from RNA transcripts. The first round of RT-PCR for the TCR CDR3 was performed with the HTBI primer set and the Qiagen OneStep RT-PCR kit. The libraries were constructed in a second round of multiplex PCR and then size-selected and purified. Libraries were sequenced paired-end with 100 bp reads on an Illumina HiSeq2000. The source study handled its data this way. Raw data were processed with SOAPnuke, discarding reads with adapters, uncalled bases, mean Phred below 15, or no exact constant-primer or identifier match. COPE v1.2.5 was used to merge the high-quality paired reads, and each unique nucleotide sequence was defined as a clonotype. Clonotypes were aligned to IMGT TRBV, TRBD and TRBJ reference segments using MiTCR v1.1. The analysis was restricted to V-J combinations with a frequency above 0.0001, which together covered 99% to 99.2% of the repertoires. A TCS score was defined as the ratio between F50 (clonal expansion) and ExV (chaos), using BLOSUM62-based TCRdist between CDR3 peptides within each V-J. Welch's t-statistics and random forest reduced around 520 V-J features to roughly 13, which were used in a naive Bayes classifier (R e1071). TCRdb passed the public sequencing reads through fastp at Q25 and MiXCR, retaining productive beta sequences. Rows are unified per CDR3 protein, each entry keeping the most common DNA and genes. These V and J calls rely on TCRdb rather than the paper's analysis. Across this sample there are more than 450,000 distinct CDR3 sequences, with about 20% seen only once. The biggest ten clones account for over 45% of the sample.

What the study reported, not specific to this receptor: A 13 V-J signature model separated ophthalmopathy from stable hyperthyroidism, with about 88% sensitivity and about 81% specificity in cross-validation and 80%/75% in testing. Sample size was not statistically predetermined, and investigators were not blinded to group allocation. During validation, the model predicted progression to ophthalmopathy a median of approximately 6 months ahead of onset, with around 70% sensitivity and 72.22% specificity. Most expanded thyroid clonotypes (frequency above 0.001) were also detected in blood, a finding suggesting that blood repertoires may reflect thyroid immune responses.

Moderately to severely active disease, a Clinical Activity Score of at least 3, a NOSPECS grade of at least 4, and a duration under 3 months were present in ophthalmopathy patients. Patients with uncontrolled infections, other autoimmune diseases, pregnancy or lactation were excluded. Diagnoses were based on clinical symptoms, serum thyroxine and TRAb, thyroid ultrasound and orbital computed tomography. Ficoll-Paque density gradient centrifugation was used to isolate PBMCs from under 11 ml of fresh peripheral blood. Total RNA was extracted with Trizol reagent, and quality was checked on an Agilent 2100 Bioanalyzer. V loses 1 base of germline sequence and J loses 9 bases, and the interval between the two ends is 7 bases. The germline V gene (reference sequence) sets CDR1 to LGHDT and CDR2 to YNNKEL. From its cysteine to its phenylalanine, the CDR3 spans 12 amino acids. Only the CDR3 DNA stays, 36 bases, in frame from base 1.

Material for sequencing was blood. The TCR was taken from a middle-aged man with Graves' ophthalmopathy. The rearrangement joined TRBV3-1 to TRBJ2-1; the D gene identity is not certain. The CDR3 reads as follows: CASSQVKGEQFF. The DNA sequence reads TGTGCCAGCAGCCAAGTAAAGGGTGAGCAGTTCTTC.